The 7 T cell receptor beta chains below come from one sample, sequenced in a study of identical twins. TCRdb fed the 5' RACE reads into MiXCR, producing one record per CDR3 protein. The table includes 450,000 or so distinct CDR3 sequences, 12% to 15% detected once. This sample also belongs to another study, concerning yellow fever vaccine responses in identical twins.

Material for sequencing was CD4+ T cells sorted from blood. The receptors originated from a woman aged 18 to 35 in good health.

This sequence joins TRBV7-9 and TRBJ2-3; D call uncertain. There are 15 residues in the CDR3. The germline CDR1 and CDR2 sequences are SEHNR and FQNEAQ (reference sequence). The germline V and J ends were trimmed by 1 base and 0 bases, with 8 bases remaining between them. The CDR3 bases are TGTGCCAGCAGCTTAGTGGTAGCCAGCACAGATACGCAGTATTTT. Translated: CASSLVVASTDTQYF.

This sequence joins TRBV7-2 and TRBJ2-1, with 12 bases lining up with TRBD2. This CDR3 is built from 18 residues. Per germline, CDR1 SGHTA and CDR2 FQGNSA. The junction had 15 bases not matched to a gene; V was cut back by 4 bases and J by 8 bases. In DNA form, the CDR3 reads TGTGCCAGCAGCTCTAGGCTAGCGGGGGGGCCGCTAGTTGATGAGCAGTTCTTC. This encodes CASSSRLAGGPLVDEQFF.

This clonotype was seen a handful of times. The J gene is TRBJ2-2, the V gene TRBV20-1; 7 bases line up with TRBD2. The CDR3 totals 15 residues. Germline CDR1 DFQATT, CDR2 SNEGSKA (reference sequence). J was trimmed by 1 base and V by 0 bases; bases with no gene match: 2. The DNA for the CDR3 is TGCAGTGCTAGAGAGGGGGGGTGGAACACCGGGGAGCTGTTTTTT. Its protein is CSAREGGWNTGELFF.

The chain links TRBV11-2 to TRBJ2-2; 9 nucleotides agree with TRBD2. The J segment lost 4 bases and the V segment lost 4 bases, leaving 7 bases of the junction unmatched. CDR1 and CDR2 from the germline V gene are SGHAT and FQNNGV. The CDR3 extends over 16 amino acids. The CDR3 nucleotides read TGTGCCAGCAGCTCCGGGACTAGCCGTGGCACCGGGGAGCTGTTTTTT. This codes for CASSSGTSRGTGELFF.

V usage is TRBV20-1 and J usage is TRBJ2-3, with 9 bases matching TRBD2. This CDR3 region has 17 residues. Germline-derived CDR1 and CDR2 are DFQATT and SNEGSKA (reference sequence). V was clipped by 6 bases and J by 5 bases; unmatched bases: 18. The CDR3: CSAKRPLAGGPGDTQYF. DNA for the CDR3: TGCAGTGCCAAGAGACCACTGGCGGGGGGGCCGGGAGATACGCAGTATTTT.

This clonotype showed up just a few times. The chain is built from TRBV28 and TRBJ1-6, with a weak D call TRBD1 (6 bases). This CDR3 has 16 amino acids. Trimming removed 6 bases from V and 7 bases from J, with 19 bases in between. Germline loops: CDR1 MDHEN, CDR2 SYDVKM. CDR3 sequence reads: CASSHGKQGFNSPLHF. In nucleotides, the CDR3 is TGTGCCAGCAGCCACGGTAAACAGGGATTCAATTCACCCCTCCACTTT.

The V and J genes are TRBV6-2 or TRBV6-3 and TRBJ2-6; 8 bases align to TRBD1. J lost 3 bases, V lost 6 bases, and 10 bases had no gene match. Per the germline V gene, CDR1 is MNHEY and CDR2 is SVGEGT. The CDR3 length is 17 residues. CDR3 coding DNA: TGTGCCAGCAGACTCGGACAGGGTGTGGGTGGGGCCAACGTCCTGACTTTC. Encoded protein: CASRLGQGVGGANVLTF.